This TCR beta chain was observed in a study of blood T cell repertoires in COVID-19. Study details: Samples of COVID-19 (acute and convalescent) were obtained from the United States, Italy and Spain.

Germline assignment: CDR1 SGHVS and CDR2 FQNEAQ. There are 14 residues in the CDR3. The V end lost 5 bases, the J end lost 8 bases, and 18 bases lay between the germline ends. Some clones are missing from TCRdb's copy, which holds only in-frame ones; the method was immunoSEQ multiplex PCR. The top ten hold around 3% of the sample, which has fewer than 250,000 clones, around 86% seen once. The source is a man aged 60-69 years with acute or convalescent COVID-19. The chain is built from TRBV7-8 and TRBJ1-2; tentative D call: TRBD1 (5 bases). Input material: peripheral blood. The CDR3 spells CASSQPGQGLGYTF. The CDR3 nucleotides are TGTGCCAGCAGCCAACCTGGGCAGGGTTTGGGCTACACCTTC. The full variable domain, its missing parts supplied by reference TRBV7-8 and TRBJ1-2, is GAGVSQSPRYKVAKRGQDVALRCDPISGHVSLFWYQQALGQGPEFLTYFQNEAQLDKSGLPSDRFFAERPEGSVSTLKIQRTQQEDSAVYLCASSQPGQGLGYTFGSGTRLTVV.